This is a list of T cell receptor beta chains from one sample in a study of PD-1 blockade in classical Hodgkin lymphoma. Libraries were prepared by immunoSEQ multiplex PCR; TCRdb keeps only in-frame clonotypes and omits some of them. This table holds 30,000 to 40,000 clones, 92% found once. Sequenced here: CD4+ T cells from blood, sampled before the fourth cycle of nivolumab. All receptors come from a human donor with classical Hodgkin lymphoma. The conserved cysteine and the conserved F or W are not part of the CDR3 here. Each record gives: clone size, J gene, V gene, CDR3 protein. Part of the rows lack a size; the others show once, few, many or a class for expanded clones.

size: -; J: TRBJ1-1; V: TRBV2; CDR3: ASNQPTGTEAF
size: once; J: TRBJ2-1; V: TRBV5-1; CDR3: ASSPSNEQF
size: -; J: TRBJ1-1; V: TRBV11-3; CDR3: ASSFQANTEAF
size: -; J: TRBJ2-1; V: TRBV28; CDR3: ASSEGLANYNEQF
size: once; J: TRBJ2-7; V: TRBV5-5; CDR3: ASSLAIGTYEQY
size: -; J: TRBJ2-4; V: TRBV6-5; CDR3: ASGKVKNIQY
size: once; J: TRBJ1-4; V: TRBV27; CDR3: ASSDRGLGKLF
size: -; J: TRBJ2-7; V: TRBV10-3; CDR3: AIGTLSYEQY
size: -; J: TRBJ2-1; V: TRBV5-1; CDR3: ASSSLAGSYNEQF
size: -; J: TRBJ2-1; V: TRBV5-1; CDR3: ASSQPGQHNNEQF
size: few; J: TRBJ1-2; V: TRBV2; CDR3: ASRRQGGIYGYT
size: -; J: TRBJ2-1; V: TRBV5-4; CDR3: ASSLRLGRINSYNEQF
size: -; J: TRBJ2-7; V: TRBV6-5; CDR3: ASSYSRPTGSYEQY
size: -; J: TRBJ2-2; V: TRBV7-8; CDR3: ASSLSNTGELF
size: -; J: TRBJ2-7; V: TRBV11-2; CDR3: ASSSLAGGTHEQY
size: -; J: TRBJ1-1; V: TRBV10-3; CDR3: AIKPGQGAGTEAF
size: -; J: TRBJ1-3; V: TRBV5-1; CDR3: ASSLERGSGNTIY
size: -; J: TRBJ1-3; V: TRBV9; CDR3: ASSGALSGGNTIY
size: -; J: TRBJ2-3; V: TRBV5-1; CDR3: ASIPGGTSGSLGTQY
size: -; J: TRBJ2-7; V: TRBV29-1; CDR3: SVGQVGVYEQY
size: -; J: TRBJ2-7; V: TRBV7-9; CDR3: ASSWGLQDEQY